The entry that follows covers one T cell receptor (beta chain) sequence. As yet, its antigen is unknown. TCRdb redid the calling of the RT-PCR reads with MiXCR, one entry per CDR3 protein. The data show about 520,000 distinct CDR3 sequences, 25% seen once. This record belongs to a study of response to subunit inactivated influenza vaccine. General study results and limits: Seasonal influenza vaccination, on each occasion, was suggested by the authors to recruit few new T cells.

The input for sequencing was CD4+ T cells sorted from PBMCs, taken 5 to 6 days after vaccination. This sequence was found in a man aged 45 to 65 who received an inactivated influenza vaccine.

CDR3 DNA: TGTGCCAGCAGTTACCAGGCCACAGATACGCAGTATTTT. It specifies CASSYQATDTQYF. V and J are TRBV6-6 and TRBJ2-3; D gene unclear. The germline V and J ends were trimmed by 2 bases and 2 bases, with 5 bases remaining between them. There are 13 residues in the CDR3. Germline V gives CDR1 MNHNY, CDR2 SVGAGI (reference sequence).